This T cell receptor beta chain was obtained from a study of glioma-infiltrating T cells after dendritic cell vaccination. Across the study: Patients had newly diagnosed or recurrent glioblastoma and received dendritic cell vaccines. At biweekly intervals, patients got three intradermal dendritic cell vaccine injections.

Primers: 60 V beta forward and 13 J beta reverse. Only in-frame clones appear in the TCRdb table, and some are missing; sequencing was by immunoSEQ multiplex PCR. The sample has about 20,000 clones, approximately 79% seen once. J gave up 2 bases and V 5 bases, and 4 bases lay outside the gene matches. The CDR3 is made up of 15 amino acids. Germline V gene data show CDR1 as MDHEN and CDR2 as SYDVKM. Blood PBMC samples: pre-vaccination, two weeks post third vaccination, and at tumor progression. V usage is TRBV28 and J usage is TRBJ1-2, with 11 bases matching TRBD1. Sequences were derived from blood, sampled before dendritic cell vaccination. The receptor was derived from a human donor with glioblastoma. In DNA form, the CDR3 reads TGTGCCAGCAGTCCTGGGACAGGGGGGAACTATGGCTACACCTTC. Translation gives CASSPGTGGNYGYTF.